The entry below gives a single TCR beta chain sequence along with its context. The junction shows a germline mismatch at one end, possibly a read error. Profiling relied on immunoSEQ multiplex PCR, and the TCRdb table lists in-frame clones only, not all of them. The sample has about 54,000 clones, roughly nine tenths seen once. Germline V gives CDR1 SGHNT, CDR2 YYREEE (reference sequence). The CDR3 sequence is 12 residues long. This sample is part of a study of T cell responses to AZD1222 COVID-19 vaccine. The receptor was derived from an adult in good health. The specimen was peripheral blood, collected on day 0 of AZD1222 vaccination. This chain joins TRBV5-4 and TRBJ2-1, with D unclear. The CDR3 here is CASSLAEGPELF. The CDR3 DNA reads TGTGCCAGCAGCTTGGCCGAAGGCCCGGAGCTCTTC.